This T cell receptor beta chain was sequenced during a study of Ad26.COV2.S vaccination and SARS-CoV-2 variants. Treatment noted: approximately 18 received Ad26.COV2.S at low or high dose, single or two shots; about 5 received placebo; per-sample allocation not given. At day 63 after the first vaccine or placebo injection, samples were drawn. Sequencing used immunoSEQ multiplex PCR; TCRdb keeps in-frame clones, though not all of them. This sample yields about 380,000 clones, of which about four fifths are seen a single time; 7% to 9.5% belongs to the top ten. V gave up 3 bases and J gave up 0 bases; unmatched junction bases: 3. This CDR3 has 15 residues. Germline CDR1 reads SGDLS; CDR2 reads YYNGEE.

J is TRBJ1-1 and V is TRBV9; 9 bases match TRBD1. This TCR was sampled from a person between 18 and 59 years old who received the Ad26.COV2.S COVID-19 vaccine or a placebo. The specimen comprised peripheral blood, sampled in a trial of Ad26.COV2.S vaccine versus placebo. The CDR3 here is CASSETGGMNTEAFF. DNA of the CDR3: TGTGCCAGCAGCGAGACAGGGGGGATGAACACTGAAGCTTTCTTT. The full variable domain, its missing parts supplied by reference TRBV9 and TRBJ1-1, is DSGVTQTPKHLITATGQRVTLRCSPRSGDLSVYWYQQSLDQGLQFLIQYYNGEERAKGNILERFSAQQFPDLHSELNLSSLELGDSALYFCASSETGGMNTEAFFGQGTRLTVV.